One TCR beta chain is described in this entry. The sample comes from a study of PD-L1 blockade in urothelial cancer. Overall study: Most patients, about 85% of the roughly 29, were males with bladder-origin cancer. Blood drawn 3 weeks (second dose) and 6 weeks after treatment start was analyzed. When blood samples were assessed, the median T cell count was some 140,000.

The repertoire was sequenced with immunoSEQ multiplex PCR; TCRdb's copy has only in-frame clones and lacks some. The sample lists tens of thousands of clones, 88% seen once, with roughly 3.6% in the top ten. V was clipped by 8 bases and J by 4 bases, with 15 bases between them. CDR1 is SGHAT and CDR2 is FQNNGV in the germline V gene. The CDR3 runs 13 residues. The source is a middle-aged man with urothelial cancer. The chain recombines TRBV11-2 with TRBJ2-7; D might be TRBD2 (7 bases). This specimen was PBMCs, taken around atezolizumab (anti-PD-L1) treatment. The CDR3 nucleotides read TGTGCCAGCGCCGGGGGAGGGGGGTACGAGCAGTACTTC. The encoded protein is CASAGGGGYEQYF. Combining the CDR3 with reference TRBV11-2 and TRBJ2-7 gives the whole variable domain EAGVAQSPRYKIIEKRQSVAFWCNPISGHATLYWYQQILGQGPKLLIQFQNNGVVDDSQLPKDRFSAERLKGVDSTLKIQPAKLEDSAVYLCASAGGGGYEQYFGPGTRLTVT.